What follows describes a single T cell receptor (beta chain). The antigen remains undetermined. The use of a sample-barcoded 5' primer and a J-beta primer mix characterized a second PCR of about 6 to 12 cycles. MiXCR was run by TCRdb on the 5' RACE reads, yielding one entry per CDR3 protein. The table shows just over 800,000 distinct CDR3 sequences, with approximately 65% occurring only once. The sample comes from a study of blood T cells in healthy people across ages. Study-wide results and caveats: PBMCs were not sorted, which prevented a conclusive comparison of naive versus antigen-experienced cells. Naive T cell percentage showed a strong correlation with TCR beta diversity.

CDR3 size: 15 residues. With 4 bases clipped from V and 2 bases from J, the junction kept 7 bases outside the gene matches. From germline, CDR1 is SGHTA and CDR2 FQGNSA. The TCR comes from a man aged 30 to 39 in good health. This chain uses TRBV7-2 with TRBJ1-2; TRBD1 matches 7 bases. The sample consisted of blood. CDR3 in DNA: TGTGCCAGCAGCTCCACAGGGGCGAGAAACTATGGCTACACCTTC. Its translation: CASSSTGARNYGYTF.